This T cell receptor beta chain was identified in a study of T cell responses to AZD1222 COVID-19 vaccine. General study findings and limits: Per reports, nearly half of all spike-specific TCRs target regions that are unmutated in variants. An increase in Spike-specific TCR breadth and depth was observed after two AZD1222 doses.

Germline CDR1 and CDR2: DFQATT and SNEGSKA (reference sequence). With 5 bases removed from V and 6 bases from J, the gap between germline ends came to 6 bases. The length of the CDR3 is 10 residues. Assay used: immunoSEQ multiplex PCR; TCRdb lists only in-frame clones, some missing. This sample has about 150,000 clones, with roughly 86% found just once. Details on this clone: Its antigen is still unknown.

This TCR was recovered from an adult who received the AZD1222 COVID-19 vaccine. The V call is TRBV20-1, the J call TRBJ2-3, with D hard to call. The material sequenced was peripheral blood, taken 28 days after the second AZD1222 dose. The CDR3 protein is CSAVGDTQYF. As DNA, the CDR3 is TGCAGTGCTGTGGGGGATACGCAGTATTTT.